This is a list of T cell receptor beta chains from one sample in a study of T-cell reconstitution after alpha-beta-depleted transplantation in children. Via MiXCR, TCRdb re-called the PCR reads, giving one row per CDR3 protein. The sample contains some 200,000 distinct CDR3 sequences, 6.3% of which appear only once. This specimen consisted of PBMCs, obtained before TCRalphabeta/CD19-depleted stem cell transplant. These receptors all stem from a girl younger than two with combined immunodeficiency, due to receive a stem cell transplant. Both conserved end residues are part of each CDR3. Fields, in order: J gene, clone size, V gene, D gene, CDR3 protein, CDR3 DNA. D genes are given only for firm matches. Clone size is shown for a subset of rows, as once, few, many or a class of expanded clone.

TRBJ2-7	many	TRBV7-2	.	CASSLSGGRYISYEQYF	TGTGCCAGCAGCTTATCGGGCGGCCGCTATATCTCCTACGAGCAGTACTTC
TRBJ1-4	many	TRBV7-8	.	CASSRDGLNEKLFF	TGTGCCAGCAGTCGGGACGGCTTGAATGAAAAACTGTTTTTT
TRBJ2-7	many	TRBV7-8	.	CASSRAWQSYEQYF	TGTGCCAGCAGCCGGGCGTGGCAGTCCTACGAGCAGTACTTC
TRBJ2-1	many	TRBV7-2	TRBD2	CASSLVAGGPHEQFF	TGTGCCAGCAGCTTAGTGGCGGGGGGGCCACATGAGCAGTTCTTC
TRBJ1-5	.	TRBV7-6	.	CASSSQENQPQHF	TGTGCCAGCAGCTCGCAGGAAAATCAGCCCCAGCATTTT
TRBJ1-3	many	TRBV20-1	.	CSAGDRGNTIYF	TGCAGTGCAGGAGACAGGGGAAACACCATATATTTT
TRBJ1-2	many	TRBV29-1	.	CSVEERFNNYGYTF	TGCAGCGTTGAAGAGCGGTTCAACAACTATGGCTACACCTTC
TRBJ1-3	.	TRBV3-1	.	CASSQGSPGYTIYF	TGTGCCAGCAGCCAAGGGTCCCCTGGATACACCATATATTTT
TRBJ2-2	.	TRBV28	.	CASSSGLTNTGELFF	TGTGCCAGCAGTTCGGGACTCACTAACACCGGGGAGCTGTTTTTT
TRBJ2-1	many	TRBV20-1	.	CSVDSRPGHLHNEQFF	TGCAGTGTCGATAGTCGACCGGGACACTTACACAATGAGCAGTTCTTC
TRBJ2-7	many	TRBV19	.	CASSGLDDYEQYF	TGTGCCAGTTCGGGACTCGATGACTACGAGCAGTACTTC
TRBJ2-2	few	TRBV19	.	CASSKAEPYTGELFF	TGTGCCAGTAGTAAAGCGGAGCCGTACACCGGGGAGCTGTTTTTT
TRBJ1-5	few	TRBV18	.	CASSPSIFSNQPQHF	TGTGCCAGCTCACCAAGCATCTTTAGCAATCAGCCCCAGCATTTT
TRBJ2-1	many	TRBV9	.	CASSVAGFDNEQFF	TGTGCCAGCAGCGTAGCGGGCTTTGACAATGAGCAGTTCTTC
TRBJ2-3	.	TRBV5-5	TRBD1	CASSFGRGLDTQYF	TGTGCCAGCAGCTTTGGCAGGGGGCTCGATACGCAGTATTTT
TRBJ2-7	many	TRBV3-1	TRBD1	CASSQGTGVLTYEQYF	TGTGCCAGCAGCCAGGGGACAGGGGTTCTTACCTACGAGCAGTACTTC
TRBJ2-3	few	TRBV4-1	.	CASSQSILIADTQYF	TGCGCCAGCAGCCAATCGATTCTCATCGCAGATACGCAGTATTTT
TRBJ2-7	many	TRBV28	TRBD2	CASSLAGEGSYEQYF	TGTGCCAGCAGTTTGGCGGGAGAGGGCTCCTACGAGCAGTACTTC
TRBJ2-1	few	TRBV29-1	.	CSVVFNKRVPGEQFF	TGCAGCGTTGTATTTAACAAGCGGGTGCCTGGGGAGCAGTTCTTC
TRBJ1-5	.	TRBV20-1	TRBD1	CSARNRDRVQPQHF	TGCAGTGCTCGCAACCGGGACAGGGTACAGCCCCAGCATTTT
TRBJ2-7	many	TRBV12-3/TRBV12-4	TRBD1	CASNPGQGYEQYF	TGTGCCAGCAATCCGGGACAGGGCTACGAGCAGTACTTC
TRBJ2-7	many	TRBV6-5	.	CASSYYHEQYF	TGTGCCAGCAGTTACTATCACGAGCAGTACTTC
TRBJ1-6	many	TRBV2	.	CASTRGRVGSPLHF	TGTGCCAGCACCCGAGGCAGGGTAGGGTCACCCCTCCACTTT
TRBJ2-1	many	TRBV9	TRBD2	CASSSRTSGSIYNEQFF	TGTGCCAGCAGCTCGAGGACTAGCGGGAGTATCTACAATGAGCAGTTCTTC
TRBJ2-2	many	TRBV21-1	.	CASSAQLAARGGELFF	TGTGCCAGCAGCGCTCAACTAGCGGCGAGGGGCGGGGAGCTGTTTTTT
TRBJ1-1	many	TRBV4-1	.	CASSHPGRGTEAFF	TGCGCCAGCAGCCACCCTGGACGTGGGACTGAAGCTTTCTTT
TRBJ2-5	many	TRBV4-2	TRBD2	CASSQEAASGETQYF	TGTGCCAGCAGCCAAGAAGCGGCTAGCGGAGAGACCCAGTACTTC
TRBJ2-1	many	TRBV7-9	TRBD2	CASSSPSGGAWGNEQFF	TGTGCCAGCAGCTCCCCAAGCGGGGGGGCCTGGGGCAATGAGCAGTTCTTC
TRBJ1-2	many	TRBV25-1	.	CAFLIARGWNYGYTF	TGTGCCTTCCTGATAGCTCGAGGGTGGAACTATGGCTACACCTTC
TRBJ2-5	many	TRBV5-6	TRBD1	CASSPGTGLQETQYF	TGTGCCAGCAGCCCGGGGACAGGGTTACAAGAGACCCAGTACTTC
TRBJ1-2	.	TRBV4-1	.	CASTANKGDADYGYTF	TGCGCCAGCACCGCAAATAAGGGGGACGCTGACTATGGCTACACCTTC
TRBJ2-7	many	TRBV29-1	TRBD2	CSVYDWGTSGVRSYEQYF	TGCAGCGTGTATGACTGGGGGACTAGCGGGGTTCGGTCCTACGAGCAGTACTTC
TRBJ2-7	many	TRBV3-1	.	CASSQTRTPPYEQYF	TGTGCCAGCAGCCAGACTAGAACTCCGCCCTACGAGCAGTACTTC
TRBJ2-3	many	TRBV11-3	TRBD2	CASSPGTSGEDTQYF	TGTGCCAGCAGCCCGGGGACTAGCGGGGAGGACACGCAGTATTTT
TRBJ2-1	many	TRBV20-1	.	CSARNPTKLQESYNEQFF	TGCAGTGCTAGAAACCCCACTAAGCTCCAGGAATCCTACAATGAGCAGTTCTTC
TRBJ2-1	many	TRBV28	TRBD2	CASSLIRLAGGDEQFF	TGTGCCAGCAGTTTAATCCGATTAGCGGGAGGGGATGAGCAGTTCTTC
TRBJ2-1	many	TRBV12-3/TRBV12-4	.	CASIVGGPPNEQFF	TGTGCCAGCATCGTGGGGGGGCCCCCAAATGAGCAGTTCTTC
TRBJ1-5	.	TRBV20-1	.	CSARDPRPLYSNQPQHF	TGCAGTGCTAGAGATCCTCGACCGTTGTATAGCAATCAGCCCCAGCATTTT
TRBJ2-7	few	TRBV5-1	.	CASSLALDYEQYF	TGCGCCAGCAGCTTGGCGTTGGATTACGAGCAGTACTTC
TRBJ1-5	.	TRBV21-1	.	CASGSRGCLNQPQHF	TGTGCCAGCGGATCCAGGGGATGTCTAAATCAGCCCCAGCATTTT
TRBJ2-1	many	TRBV7-3	TRBD1	CASSLQALRGPSSYNEQFF	TGTGCCAGCAGCTTACAAGCCCTTAGGGGGCCCAGCTCCTACAATGAGCAGTTCTTC
TRBJ1-6	.	TRBV4-3	.	CASSQEGGRNSPLHF	TGCGCCAGCAGCCAAGAGGGGGGACGTAATTCACCCCTCCACTTT
TRBJ2-7	many	TRBV29-1	.	CSVYSAYEQYF	TGCAGCGTCTATAGCGCCTACGAGCAGTACTTC
TRBJ2-5	few	TRBV20-1	TRBD2	CSATHPRLAQETQYF	TGCAGTGCCACCCACCCCCGACTAGCCCAAGAGACCCAGTACTTC
TRBJ2-5	.	TRBV2	.	CASLTRRETQYF	TGTGCCAGCCTGACTAGAAGGGAGACCCAGTACTTC
TRBJ1-1	many	TRBV9	.	CARSRQGLSEAFF	TGTGCCAGGTCCCGCCAGGGGCTATCTGAAGCTTTCTTT
TRBJ1-2	.	TRBV7-9	TRBD1	CASSLGTAYGYTF	TGTGCCAGCAGCCTTGGGACAGCCTATGGCTACACCTTC
TRBJ2-1	many	TRBV7-8	.	CASSPLDGGAYNEQFF	TGTGCCAGCAGCCCCCTGGACGGGGGTGCCTACAATGAGCAGTTCTTC